This T cell receptor (beta chain) was sequenced for a study of T cells in Graves' hyperthyroidism and ophthalmopathy. General study findings and limits: Clonotypes that were expanded in thyroid above 0.001 mostly appeared in blood too. Progression to ophthalmopathy was predicted a median of 6.5 months early.

The study left out patients who had uncontrolled infection, other autoimmune disease, pregnancy or lactation. PBMCs stemmed from over 7.5 ml fresh peripheral blood. This clonotype has just a few counts. What it binds is unknown. RNA transcripts yielded amplified TCR beta CDR3 regions. Using the HTBI primer set, a first-round RT-PCR was run on the TCR CDR3. TCRdb reanalysed the multiplex PCR reads using MiXCR and keeps one entry per CDR3 protein. The data contain 800,000 or so distinct CDR3 sequences, 35% to 40% of them singletons. The CDR3 extends over 16 amino acids. The trim removed 7 bases at V and 1 base at J, leaving 10 bases unmatched. Germline V CDR1 and CDR2: SGHTA, FQGNSA.

The sequenced material came from blood. The chain has TRBV7-2 and TRBJ1-1, with TRBD1 matching over 9 bases. The receptor was isolated from a man between 18 and 29 years old with Graves' hyperthyroidism. As DNA, the CDR3 is TGTGCCAGCAACCCGGGACAGGGAGAGTGGAACACTGAAGCTTTCTTT. Protein product: CASNPGQGEWNTEAFF.